These T cell receptor beta chains were read from a single sample in a study of OX40 agonist ivuxolimab in advanced cancers. Clones were sequenced by immunoSEQ multiplex PCR, and TCRdb holds only the in-frame ones, with some missing. The data contain under 95,000 clones, approximately 84% of them singletons. The material was CD4+ or CD8+ T cells sorted from blood, obtained in a trial of the OX40 agonist ivuxolimab. The receptors here all came from an adult with an advanced solid tumor such as melanoma, head and neck, liver or kidney cancer. Both conserved end residues are part of each CDR3. A D gene is named only where the DNA matches it firmly. Clone size is stated in some rows and not others, as once, few, many or a class when expanded.

V	size	J	D	DNA	CDR3
TRBV19	NA	TRBJ1-3	NA	TGTGCCAGTAAGAGGAATGAGCGGGGAAACACCATATATTTT	CASKRNERGNTIYF
TRBV7-2	NA	TRBJ1-5	NA	TGTGCCAGCAGCTTAGAAAGGAGCCAGCCCCAGCATTTT	CASSLERSQPQHF
TRBV18	NA	TRBJ2-7	TRBD1	TGTGCCAGCTCACCACCGGACAGGGGGCCCCACGAGCAGTACTTC	CASSPPDRGPHEQYF
TRBV5-5	once	TRBJ2-2	NA	TGTGCCAGCAGCTCCCTGACAGTGAACACCGGGGAGCTGTTTTTT	CASSSLTVNTGELFF
TRBV15	NA	TRBJ2-7	TRBD2	TGTGCCACCAGCAGAGATCGAGGGACTAGTGAGGGTGGGCAGTACTTC	CATSRDRGTSEGGQYF
TRBV29-1	NA	TRBJ2-7	NA	TGCAGCGTTGTGAGCGACTACGAGCAGTACTTC	CSVVSDYEQYF
TRBV19	NA	TRBJ2-1	TRBD2	TGTGCCAGCAAACTAGCGGGAGAGCCCAATGAGCAGTTCTTC	CASKLAGEPNEQFF
TRBV28	once	TRBJ2-7	TRBD2	TGTGCCAGCACCCTACCAATGGGGACTAGGAGCTACGAGCAGTACTTC	CASTLPMGTRSYEQYF
TRBV5-5	NA	TRBJ2-4	NA	TGTGCCAGCAGCTTGGCCCAGGGAGGAAACATTCAGTACTTC	CASSLAQGGNIQYF
TRBV19	few	TRBJ2-1	NA	TGTGCCAGTAGTATAGGGACAGAGACTAGGGGGCAGTTCTTC	CASSIGTETRGQFF
TRBV5-1	NA	TRBJ2-3	TRBD2	TGCGCCAGCAGGCCAGGACTAGCGGGAGGAATAGATACGCAGTATTTT	CASRPGLAGGIDTQYF
TRBV6-6	NA	TRBJ2-7	TRBD1	TGTGCCAGCAGCCGGACAGGGGTCGAGCAGTACTTC	CASSRTGVEQYF
TRBV19	once	TRBJ2-1	TRBD2	TGTGCCAGTAGTACCCAAAGCGGGGTTAATGAGCAGTTCTTC	CASSTQSGVNEQFF
TRBV6-5	NA	TRBJ2-1	TRBD2	TGTGCCAGCACTAGGGGCGCTAGCGGCTACAATGAGCAGTTCTTC	CASTRGASGYNEQFF
TRBV11-2	NA	TRBJ1-1	TRBD1	TGTGCCAGCAGCCTGACCCGACAGGGCACTGAAGCTTTCTTT	CASSLTRQGTEAFF
TRBV7-9	NA	TRBJ2-2	NA	TGCGCCAGCAGCGCCACCGGGACTAACACCGGGGAGCTGTTTTTT	CASSATGTNTGELFF
TRBV6-5	NA	TRBJ2-1	NA	TGTGCCAGCAGTTACTCACGGGGCGCCGGATACAATGAGCAGTTCTTC	CASSYSRGAGYNEQFF
TRBV19	NA	TRBJ1-1	NA	TGTGCCAGTAGATTCCTGGGCTCGAACACTGAAGCTTTCTTT	CASRFLGSNTEAFF
TRBV10-3	NA	TRBJ2-5	TRBD2	TGTGCCATCAGTACTACCCCTAGCGGCCAAGAGACCCAGTACTTC	CAISTTPSGQETQYF
TRBV6-5	NA	TRBJ2-7	NA	TGTGCCAGCAGTGAAAGGCAGACTAGCTACGAGCAGTACTTC	CASSERQTSYEQYF
TRBV19	NA	TRBJ1-1	NA	TGTGCCAGTAGTATATCGGGGAATGTAATGAACACTGAAGCTTTCTTT	CASSISGNVMNTEAFF
TRBV5-6	NA	TRBJ2-7	TRBD1	TGTGCCAGCAGCGGGGACAGATACTACGAGCAGTACTTC	CASSGDRYYEQYF
TRBV19	few	TRBJ2-2	NA	TGTGCCAGTACGGGCGGGCTCACCGGGGAGCTGTTTTTT	CASTGGLTGELFF
TRBV19	NA	TRBJ2-2	TRBD2	TGTGCCAGTAGTTTACGACTAGCGGCGAACACCGGGGAGCTGTTTTTT	CASSLRLAANTGELFF
TRBV7-9	NA	TRBJ2-7	TRBD1	TGTGCCAGCAGCCTAACAGGGGGCGAGCAGTACTTC	CASSLTGGEQYF
TRBV2	NA	TRBJ1-6	NA	TGTGCCAGCAAGAAGGAACAGGGAGATTCACCCCTCCACTTT	CASKKEQGDSPLHF
TRBV18	NA	TRBJ2-1	TRBD2	TGTGCCAGCTCCTGGGGAACTAGCGGAGACGGGAATGAGCAGTTCTTC	CASSWGTSGDGNEQFF
TRBV15	few	TRBJ2-3	TRBD2	TGTGCCACCAGCAGAGGACTAGCGGGACGCACAGATACGCAGTATTTT	CATSRGLAGRTDTQYF
TRBV5-1	once	TRBJ2-2	TRBD2	TGCGCCAGCGCCGAGGAAGTGGGACTAGCGGGGGAGAACACCGGGGAGCTGTTTTTT	CASAEEVGLAGENTGELFF
TRBV6-1	NA	TRBJ2-1	TRBD2	TGTGCCAGCAGTGGGACTAGCTTGCTGAATGAGCAGTTCTTC	CASSGTSLLNEQFF
TRBV5-1	NA	TRBJ1-1	NA	TGCGCCAGCAGCTTGTCGGGGGGGTTCACTGAAGCTTTCTTT	CASSLSGGFTEAFF
TRBV25-1	NA	TRBJ2-7	TRBD1	TGTGCCAGCAGCCCGACAGGGATTTTGCTCGAGCAGTACTTC	CASSPTGILLEQYF
TRBV7-2	few	TRBJ1-1	NA	TGTGCCAAACTGTCATGGGGAAACTTGAACACTGAAGCTTTCTTT	CAKLSWGNLNTEAFF
TRBV29-1	once	TRBJ2-1	TRBD2	TGCAGCGTTGAGGGACTAGCGGGCCCGGCGGGGCAGTTCTTC	CSVEGLAGPAGQFF
TRBV19	NA	TRBJ2-1	NA	TGTGCCAGTAGTGTGGGGGAGGACAGGTATTACAATGAGCAGTTCTTC	CASSVGEDRYYNEQFF
TRBV19	NA	TRBJ1-3	NA	TGTGCCAGTAGAATGGAGACGGCTGGAAACACCATATATTTT	CASRMETAGNTIYF
TRBV2	NA	TRBJ2-2	TRBD1	TGTGCCAGCAGTCTCCGACAGGGGAACACCGGGGAGCTGTTTTTT	CASSLRQGNTGELFF
TRBV10-3	once	TRBJ1-1	NA	TGTGCCATCAGCCAGAACACTGAAGCTTTCTTT	CAISQNTEAFF
TRBV7-9	NA	TRBJ1-1	NA	TGTGCCAGCAGTCCACCCGTAAGCCAGGACACTGAAGCTTTCTTT	CASSPPVSQDTEAFF
TRBV6-5	NA	TRBJ1-6	TRBD1	TGTGCCAGCAGTTACGGTCGCCAGGGGGCTACACCCCTCCACTTT	CASSYGRQGATPLHF
TRBV28	NA	TRBJ1-4	TRBD1	TGTGCCAGCAGTAGAATTGGACAGGGACGTGAAAAACTGTTTTTT	CASSRIGQGREKLFF
TRBV5-6	few	TRBJ2-1	NA	TGTGCCAGCAGCTTGAGGGAGGCGGCCTCCAATGAGCAGTTCTTC	CASSLREAASNEQFF
TRBV7-7	NA	TRBJ1-1	NA	TGTGCTAGCAGCTCCGGACCAGACACTGAAGCTTTCTTT	CASSSGPDTEAFF
TRBV5-1	NA	TRBJ1-1	NA	TGCGCCAGCAGCTCGGGGCCTAACACTGAAGCTTTCTTT	CASSSGPNTEAFF